The entry below describes one T cell receptor beta chain. What it binds is unknown. The data were taken from a study of T cell responses to AZD1222 COVID-19 vaccine. Profiled with immunoSEQ multiplex PCR; TCRdb holds only in-frame clones, not every one. The repertoire holds approximately 140,000 clones, with 92% as singletons. Study observations and caveats: Females made up more of the donors, who were largely white British, and clonal diversity may have come out too low.

The sequencing here drew on peripheral blood, taken 28 days after the second AZD1222 dose. The TCR originated in an adult who received the AZD1222 COVID-19 vaccine.

CDR3 nucleotides: TGCGCCAGCAGCCAACCGGGACCCGGCACCGGGGAGCTGTTTTTT. It yields the protein CASSQPGPGTGELFF. The chain combines TRBV4-3 with TRBJ2-2, with D possibly being TRBD1 or TRBD2 (5 bases each). Per germline, CDR1 LGHNA and CDR2 YSLEER. Deletions cut 2 bases from V and 4 bases from J, with 11 bases between. CDR3 size: 15 residues.